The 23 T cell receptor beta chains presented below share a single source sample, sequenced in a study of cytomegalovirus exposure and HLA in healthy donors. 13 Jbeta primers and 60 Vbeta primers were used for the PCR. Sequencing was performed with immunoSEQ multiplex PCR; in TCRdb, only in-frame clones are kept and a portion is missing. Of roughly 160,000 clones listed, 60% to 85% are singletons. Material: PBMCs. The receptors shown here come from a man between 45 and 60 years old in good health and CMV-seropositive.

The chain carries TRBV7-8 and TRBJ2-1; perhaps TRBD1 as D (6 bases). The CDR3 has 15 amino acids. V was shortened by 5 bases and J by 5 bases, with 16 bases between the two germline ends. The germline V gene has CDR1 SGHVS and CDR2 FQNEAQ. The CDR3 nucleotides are TGTGCCAGCAGCGAGATGAAGCAGGGGAACAATGAGCAGTTCTTC. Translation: CASSEMKQGNNEQFF.

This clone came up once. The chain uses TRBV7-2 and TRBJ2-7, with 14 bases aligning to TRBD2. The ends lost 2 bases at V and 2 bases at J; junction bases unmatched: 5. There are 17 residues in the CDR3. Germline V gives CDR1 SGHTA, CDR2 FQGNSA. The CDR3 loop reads CASSLRGLAGDPYEQYF. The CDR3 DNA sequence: TGTGCCAGCAGCTTAAGGGGACTAGCGGGGGATCCCTACGAGCAGTACTTC.

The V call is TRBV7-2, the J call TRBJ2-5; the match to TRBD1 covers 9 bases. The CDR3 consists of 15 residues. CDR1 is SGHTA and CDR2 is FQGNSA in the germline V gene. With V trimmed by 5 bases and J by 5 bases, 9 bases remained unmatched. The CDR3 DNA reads TGTGCCAGCAGCGCGGTGGGACAGGGATCGGAGACCCAGTACTTC. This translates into CASSAVGQGSETQYF. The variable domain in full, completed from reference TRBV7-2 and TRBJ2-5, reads GAGVSQSPSNKVTEKGKDVELRCDPISGHTALYWYRQSLGQGLEFLIYFQGNSAPDKSGLPSDRFSAERTGGSVSTLTIQRTQQEDSAVYLCASSAVGQGSETQYFGPGTRLLVL.

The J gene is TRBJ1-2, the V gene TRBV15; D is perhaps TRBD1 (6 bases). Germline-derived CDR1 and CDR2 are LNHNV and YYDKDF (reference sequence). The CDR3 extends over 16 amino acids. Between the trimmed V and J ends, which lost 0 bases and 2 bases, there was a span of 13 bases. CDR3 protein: CATSRDVGQLNYGYTF. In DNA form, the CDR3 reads TGTGCCACCAGCAGAGATGTTGGACAGCTGAACTATGGCTACACCTTC.

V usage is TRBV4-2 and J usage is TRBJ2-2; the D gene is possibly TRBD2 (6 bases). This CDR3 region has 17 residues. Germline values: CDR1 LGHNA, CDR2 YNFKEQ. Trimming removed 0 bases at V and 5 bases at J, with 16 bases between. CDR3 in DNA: TGTGCCAGCAGCCAAGATCGGTCCGAACGGGGGACCGGGGAGCTGTTTTTT. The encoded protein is CASSQDRSERGTGELFF.

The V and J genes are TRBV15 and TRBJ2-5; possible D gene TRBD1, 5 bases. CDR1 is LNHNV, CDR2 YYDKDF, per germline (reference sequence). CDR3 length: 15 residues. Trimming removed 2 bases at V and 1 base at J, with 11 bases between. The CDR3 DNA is TGTGCCACCAGCAGAAAAGACAGAGTCCAAGAGACCCAGTACTTC. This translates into CATSRKDRVQETQYF.

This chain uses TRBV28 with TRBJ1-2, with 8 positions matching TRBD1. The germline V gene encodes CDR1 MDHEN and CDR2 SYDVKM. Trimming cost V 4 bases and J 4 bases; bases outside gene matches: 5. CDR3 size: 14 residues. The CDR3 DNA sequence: TGTGCCAGCAGTTACCAACAGGGGGGCTATGGCTACACCTTC. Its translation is CASSYQQGGYGYTF.

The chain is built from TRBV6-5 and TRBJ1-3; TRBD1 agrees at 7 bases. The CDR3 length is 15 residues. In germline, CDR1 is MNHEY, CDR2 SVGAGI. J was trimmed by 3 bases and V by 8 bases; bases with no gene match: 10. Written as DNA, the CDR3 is TGTGCCAGCCATATGTCCAGGGACAGTGGAAACACCATATATTTT. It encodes CASHMSRDSGNTIYF.

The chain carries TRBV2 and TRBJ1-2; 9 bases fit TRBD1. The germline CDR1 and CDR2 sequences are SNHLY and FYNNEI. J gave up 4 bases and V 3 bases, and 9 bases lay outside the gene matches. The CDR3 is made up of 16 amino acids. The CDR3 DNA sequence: TGTGCCAGCAGTGACGCCAGGACAGGGGTTACCTATGGCTACACCTTC. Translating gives CASSDARTGVTYGYTF.

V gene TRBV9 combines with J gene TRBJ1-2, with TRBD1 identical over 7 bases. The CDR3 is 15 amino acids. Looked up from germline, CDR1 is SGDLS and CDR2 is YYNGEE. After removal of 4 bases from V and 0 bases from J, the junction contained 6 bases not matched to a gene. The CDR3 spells CASSPRDRPNYGYTF. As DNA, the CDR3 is TGTGCCAGCAGCCCTAGGGACAGACCTAACTATGGCTACACCTTC.

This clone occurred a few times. The DNA of the CDR3 is TGTGCCACCAGCAGAGATAGCTACGAGCAGTACTTC. Its translation: CATSRDSYEQYF. The rearrangement uses TRBV15 and TRBJ2-7; D ambiguous. Germline loops: CDR1 LNHNV, CDR2 YYDKDF (reference sequence). This CDR3 spans 12 amino acids. Trimming stripped 0 bases from V and 3 bases from J, with 3 bases between.

The CDR3, as DNA: TGCAGCGTTTCCCCGGGGGGGGGAAGCTACGAGCAGTACTTC. Translating gives CSVSPGGGSYEQYF. The rearrangement links TRBV29-1 to TRBJ2-5; 8 bases fit TRBD2. Judging by the DNA end, TRBJ2-7 fits better; the J call may be wrong. In germline, CDR1 is SQVTM, CDR2 ANQGSEA. The CDR3 contains 14 residues.

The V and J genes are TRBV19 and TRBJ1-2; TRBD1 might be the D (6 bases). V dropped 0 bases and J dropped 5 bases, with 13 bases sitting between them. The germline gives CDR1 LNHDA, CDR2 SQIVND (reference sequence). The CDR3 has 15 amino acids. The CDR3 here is CASSIDRGQLYGYTF. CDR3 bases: TGTGCCAGTAGTATAGATCGCGGACAGCTATATGGCTACACCTTC.

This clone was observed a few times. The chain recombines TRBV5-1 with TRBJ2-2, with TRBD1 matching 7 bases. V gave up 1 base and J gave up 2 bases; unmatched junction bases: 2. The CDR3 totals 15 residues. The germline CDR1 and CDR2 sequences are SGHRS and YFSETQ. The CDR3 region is CASSLRGQNTGELFF. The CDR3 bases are TGCGCCAGCAGCTTGAGGGGGCAAAACACCGGGGAGCTGTTTTTT.

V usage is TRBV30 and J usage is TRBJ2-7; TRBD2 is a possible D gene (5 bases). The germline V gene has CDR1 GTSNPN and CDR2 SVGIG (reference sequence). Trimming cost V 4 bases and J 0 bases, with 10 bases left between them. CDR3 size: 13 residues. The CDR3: CAWNRGSSYEQYF. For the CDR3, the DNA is TGTGCCTGGAACCGGGGAAGCTCCTACGAGCAGTACTTC.

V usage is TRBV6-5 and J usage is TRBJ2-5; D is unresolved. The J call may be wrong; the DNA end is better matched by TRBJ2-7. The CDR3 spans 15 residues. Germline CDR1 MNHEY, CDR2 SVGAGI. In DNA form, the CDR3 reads TGTGCCAGCAGTTACCTTATGCAGGTTGGCTACGAGCAGTACTTC. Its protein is CASSYLMQVGYEQYF.

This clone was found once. The CDR3 bases are TGTGCCATCAGCCAACTACTAGCAGCTGACACCGGGGAGCTGTTTTTT. Its protein product is CAISQLLAADTGELFF. J is TRBJ2-2 and V is TRBV10-3; TRBD2 might be the D (6 bases). This CDR3 comprises 16 residues. The germline gives CDR1 ENHRY, CDR2 SYGVKD. Trimming shortened V by 6 bases and J by 3 bases, and 17 bases separated the two germline ends.

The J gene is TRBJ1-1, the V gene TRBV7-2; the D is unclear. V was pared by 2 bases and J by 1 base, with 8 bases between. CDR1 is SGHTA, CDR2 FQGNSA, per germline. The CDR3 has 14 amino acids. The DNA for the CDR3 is TGTGCCAGCAGCTTAATTTTTAAGAACACTGAAGCTTTCTTT. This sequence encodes CASSLIFKNTEAFF.

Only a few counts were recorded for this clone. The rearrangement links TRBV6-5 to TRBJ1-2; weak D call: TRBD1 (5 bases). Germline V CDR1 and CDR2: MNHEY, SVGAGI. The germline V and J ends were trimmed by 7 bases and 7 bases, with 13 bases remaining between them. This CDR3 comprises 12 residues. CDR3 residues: CASTEGTGGYTF. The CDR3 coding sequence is TGTGCCAGCACGGAGGGGACGGGTGGCTACACCTTC.

CDR3 loop: CASSVKPERSTNEKLFF. Written as DNA, the CDR3 is TGTGCCAGCAGCGTAAAGCCCGAACGATCAACTAATGAAAAACTGTTTTTT. This chain links TRBV9 with TRBJ1-4, with D uncertain. The V end lost 1 base, the J end lost 0 bases, and 13 bases lay between the germline ends. The CDR3 runs to 17 residues. The germline V gene encodes CDR1 SGDLS and CDR2 YYNGEE.

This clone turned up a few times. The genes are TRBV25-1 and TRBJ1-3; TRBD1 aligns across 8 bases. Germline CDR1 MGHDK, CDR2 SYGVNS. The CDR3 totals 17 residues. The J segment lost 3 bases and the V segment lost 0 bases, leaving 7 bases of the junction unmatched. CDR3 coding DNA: TGTGCCAGCAGTGAATACCCCTCGACAGGGGATGGAAACACCATATATTTT. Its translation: CASSEYPSTGDGNTIYF.

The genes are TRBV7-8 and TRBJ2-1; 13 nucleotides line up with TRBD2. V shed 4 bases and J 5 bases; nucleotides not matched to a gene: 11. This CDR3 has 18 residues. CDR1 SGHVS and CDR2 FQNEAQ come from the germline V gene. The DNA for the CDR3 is TGTGCCAGCAGCTCCTCCGGGACTAGCGGGGTATTTGACAATGAGCAGTTCTTC. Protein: CASSSSGTSGVFDNEQFF. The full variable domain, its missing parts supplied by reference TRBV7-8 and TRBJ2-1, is GAGVSQSPRYKVAKRGQDVALRCDPISGHVSLFWYQQALGQGPEFLTYFQNEAQLDKSGLPSDRFFAERPEGSVSTLKIQRTQQEDSAVYLCASSSSGTSGVFDNEQFFGPGTRLTVL.

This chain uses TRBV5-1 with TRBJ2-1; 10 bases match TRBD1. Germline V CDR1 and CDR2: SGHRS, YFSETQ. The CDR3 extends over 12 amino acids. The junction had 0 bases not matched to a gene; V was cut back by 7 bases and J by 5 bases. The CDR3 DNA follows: TGCGCCAGCGGGACAGGGGACAATGAGCAGTTCTTC. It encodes CASGTGDNEQFF. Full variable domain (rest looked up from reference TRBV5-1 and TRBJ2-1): KAGVTQTPRYLIKTRGQQVTLSCSPISGHRSVSWYQQTPGQGLQFLFEYFSETQRNKGNFPGRFSGRQFSNSRSEMNVSTLELGDSALYLCASGTGDNEQFFGPGTRLTVL.